This TCR beta chain is drawn from a study of T cells in tumors after PD-1 blockade. The CDR3 is made up of 13 amino acids. V was cut by 5 bases and J by 4 bases, with 12 bases left in between. Germline V gene lookup returns CDR1 MNHEY and CDR2 SVGAGI. Sequencing was performed with immunoSEQ multiplex PCR; in TCRdb, only in-frame clones are kept and a portion is missing. The sample has roughly 50,000 clones; approximately 79% are singletons. The V and J genes are TRBV6-5 and TRBJ2-7; possibly TRBD2 for D (6 bases). The sequencing here drew on PBMCs, taken before anti-PD-1 treatment. This TCR derives from a human donor with basal cell carcinoma. The CDR3 loop reads CASSTRENYEQYF. Written as DNA, the CDR3 is TGTGCCAGCAGTACCCGGGAGAATTACGAGCAGTACTTC.